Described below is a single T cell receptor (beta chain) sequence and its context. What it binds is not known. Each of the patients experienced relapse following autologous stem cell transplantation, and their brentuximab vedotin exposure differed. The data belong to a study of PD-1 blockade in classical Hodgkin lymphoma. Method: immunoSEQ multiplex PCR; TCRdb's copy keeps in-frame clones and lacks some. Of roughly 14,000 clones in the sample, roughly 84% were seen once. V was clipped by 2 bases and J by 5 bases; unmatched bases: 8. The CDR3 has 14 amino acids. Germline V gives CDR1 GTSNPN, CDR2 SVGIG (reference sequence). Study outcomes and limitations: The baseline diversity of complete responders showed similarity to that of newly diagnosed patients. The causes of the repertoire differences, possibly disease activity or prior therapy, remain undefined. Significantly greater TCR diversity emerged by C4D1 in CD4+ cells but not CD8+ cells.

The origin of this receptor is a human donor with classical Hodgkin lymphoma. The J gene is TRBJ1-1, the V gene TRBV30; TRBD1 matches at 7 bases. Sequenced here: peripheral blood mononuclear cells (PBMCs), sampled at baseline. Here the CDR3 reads CAWSRGGGRTEAFF. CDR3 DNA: TGTGCCTGGAGTCGGGGAGGGGGCCGAACTGAAGCTTTCTTT.